These 32 T cell receptor beta chains came from one sample sequenced in a study of neoadjuvant anti-PD-1 for oral cavity cancer. Only in-frame clones appear in the TCRdb table, and some are missing; sequencing was by immunoSEQ multiplex PCR. The sample yields over 30,000 clones, more than 65% seen once. Time point reported: after neoadjuvant nivolumab, at surgical resection. The sample here was PBMCs, taken after nivolumab (anti-PD-1) treatment. The receptors shown here come from a person aged 35-79 years with oral cavity squamous cell carcinoma.

This sequence joins TRBV6-5 and TRBJ2-1; 9 bases are a match to TRBD1. CDR1 and CDR2 from the germline V gene are MNHEY and SVGAGI. The CDR3 runs to 13 residues. V shed 8 bases and J 10 bases; nucleotides not matched to a gene: 9. The CDR3: CASYHRGLREQFF. The DNA for the CDR3 is TGTGCCAGCTACCACAGGGGGCTGAGGGAGCAGTTCTTC.

This clone was observed a few times. The chain couples TRBV7-2 to TRBJ1-1; D gene unclear. The V gene lost 4 bases and the J gene lost 9 bases, with 21 bases spanning the gap. Looked up from germline, CDR1 is SGHTA and CDR2 is FQGNSA. The CDR3 contains 15 residues. The CDR3 sequence: CASSSSGPSPTQAFF. DNA for the CDR3: TGTGCCAGCAGCTCGTCCGGGCCATCCCCCACCCAAGCTTTCTTT.

V gene TRBV6-4 combines with J gene TRBJ1-2; possibly TRBD1 for D (6 bases). Germline-derived CDR1 and CDR2 are MRHNA and SNTAGT. V lost 0 bases and J lost 6, with 14 bases in between. The CDR3 totals 15 residues. CDR3 DNA: TGTGCCAGCAGTGACTCGCTGGACAGTTTACATGGCTACACCTTC. This gives the protein CASSDSLDSLHGYTF.

Written as DNA, the CDR3 is TGTGCCAGTAGTGCCTTTTCCGGGGCCCAGCATTTT. This gives the protein CASSAFSGAQHF. The chain recombines TRBV19 with TRBJ1-5; D gene uncertain. Germline CDR1 and CDR2: LNHDA and SQIVND (reference sequence). Trimming pared 5 bases from V and 11 bases from J, leaving 13 bases between. The CDR3 runs to 12 residues.

V usage is TRBV15 and J usage is TRBJ2-5; the D gene could be TRBD1 or TRBD2 (5 bases each). CDR1 and CDR2 (germline): LNHNV, YYDKDF (reference sequence). V lost 3 bases and J 1 base, leaving 6 bases between the germline ends. The CDR3 is 13 amino acids. CDR3 coding DNA: TGTGCCACCAGCAGGGGACCCCAAGAGACCCAGTACTTC. Encoded protein: CATSRGPQETQYF.

The chain couples TRBV2 to TRBJ1-2; D ambiguous. V lost 7 bases and J 7 bases, leaving 19 bases between the germline ends. Germline assignment: CDR1 SNHLY and CDR2 FYNNEI. This CDR3 is built from 14 residues. Written as DNA, the CDR3 is TGTGCCAGCACCTTCTCCAGTGGACTAGGTGGCTACACCTTC. Its protein is CASTFSSGLGGYTF.

This CDR3 reads CASSERLGTTQYF. The CDR3 bases are TGTGCCAGCAGTGAAAGGTTAGGGACAACCCAGTACTTC. The V call is TRBV2, the J call TRBJ2-5; D might be TRBD1 (6 bases). Trimming took 2 bases from V and 8 from J, leaving 12 bases between them. This CDR3 is built from 13 residues. CDR1 is SNHLY and CDR2 is FYNNEI in the germline V gene.

The V call is TRBV15, the J call TRBJ2-1; D is unclear. The germline V gene encodes CDR1 LNHNV and CDR2 YYDKDF (reference sequence). CDR3 length: 14 residues. With 0 bases removed from V and 8 bases from J, the gap between germline ends came to 11 bases. CDR3 sequence reads: CATSRDPDWDEQFF. CDR3 nucleotide sequence: TGTGCCACCAGCAGAGATCCTGATTGGGATGAGCAGTTCTTC.

The rearrangement joins TRBV29-1 to TRBJ1-2, with D possibly matching TRBD1 (5 bases). Trimming cost V 4 bases and J 8 bases, with 17 bases left between them. The CDR3 sequence is 13 residues long. Germline V lookup: CDR1 SQVTM, CDR2 ANQGSEA. The CDR3 loop is CSVVYYVSGGYTF. The CDR3 nucleotides read TGCAGCGTTGTCTACTACGTCTCAGGGGGCTACACCTTC.

The chain has TRBV27 and TRBJ1-6; D perhaps matches TRBD1 (6 bases). The germline gives CDR1 MNHEY, CDR2 SMNVEV (reference sequence). V was clipped by 6 bases and J by 3 bases, with 9 bases between them. This CDR3 region has 14 residues. CDR3 bases: TGTGCCAGCAGCTTAGGGGGCTATAATTCACCCCTCCACTTT. Translation gives CASSLGGYNSPLHF.

In nucleotides, the CDR3 is TGCGCCAGCAGCCAAGAGGGGACAGGGAACAAGGACGAGCAGTACTTC. Protein: CASSQEGTGNKDEQYF. This rearrangement joins TRBV4-1 to TRBJ2-7; 9 bases agree with TRBD1. Trimming removed 0 bases from V and 5 bases from J; junction bases left unmatched: 8. CDR1 is MGHRA, CDR2 YSYEKL, per germline. The CDR3 is 16 amino acids.

This chain uses TRBV19 with TRBJ1-2; no firm D call. From germline, CDR1 is LNHDA and CDR2 SQIVND (reference sequence). Trimming stripped 4 bases from V and 3 bases from J, with 15 bases between. This CDR3 region has 15 residues. The CDR3, as DNA: TGTGCCAGTAGTAATTCGGCATCCCACTACTATGGCTACACCTTC. This encodes CASSNSASHYYGYTF.

Only a few counts were recorded for this clone. In the same sample, other DNA sequences code for this CDR3. The rearrangement links TRBV6-1 to TRBJ2-3; TRBD2 aligns across 11 bases. V lost 2 bases, J lost 4 bases, and 2 bases stayed unmatched. The CDR3 spans 15 residues. From germline, CDR1 is MNHNS and CDR2 SASEGT. Here the CDR3 reads CASSELAGGPDTQYF. The CDR3 bases are TGTGCCAGCAGTGAATTAGCGGGGGGGCCAGATACGCAGTATTTT.

The chain uses TRBV4-3 and TRBJ1-1; 7 nucleotides agree with TRBD1. CDR3 length: 16 residues. CDR1 and CDR2 (germline): LGHNA, YSLEER. With V trimmed by 0 bases and J by 4 bases, 8 bases remained unmatched. The CDR3 DNA sequence: TGCGCCAGCAGCCAAGATCGACAGGGTAGTGGCACTGAAGCTTTCTTT. The encoded protein is CASSQDRQGSGTEAFF.

The rearrangement links TRBV28 to TRBJ2-4, with D tentatively TRBD2 (5 bases). The germline V gene encodes CDR1 MDHEN and CDR2 SYDVKM. The length of the CDR3 is 13 residues. V dropped 8 bases and J dropped 0 bases, with 8 bases sitting between them. CDR3 loop: CASQRIAKNIQYF. CDR3 nucleotides: TGTGCCAGCCAGCGGATAGCCAAAAACATTCAGTACTTC.

In the case of this clone: Other DNA sequences in the same sample also yield this CDR3. Here the CDR3 DNA reads TGTGCCAGCAGTTCTACACAGGGTTCCGAGCAGTACTTC. This translates into CASSSTQGSEQYF. The chain uses TRBV6-5 and TRBJ2-7, with D tentatively TRBD1 (6 bases). The CDR3 length is 13 residues. V was shortened by 4 bases and J by 6 bases, with 13 bases between the two germline ends. CDR1 is MNHEY, CDR2 SVGAGI, per germline.

The CDR3 here is CASSQEITTDSPLHF. The CDR3 nucleotides read TGCGCCAGCAGCCAAGAAATAACGACAGATTCACCCCTCCACTTT. The V call is TRBV4-3, the J call TRBJ1-6, with D tentatively TRBD1 (5 bases). CDR1 and CDR2 (germline): LGHNA, YSLEER. This CDR3 is 15 amino acids long. V lost 0 bases and J 8 bases, leaving 11 bases between the germline ends.

This rearrangement joins TRBV27 to TRBJ2-3; D may be TRBD1 (6 bases). The V gene's germline CDR1 is MNHEY and CDR2 SMNVEV (reference sequence). V dropped 6 bases and J dropped 1 base, with 17 bases sitting between them. This CDR3 is 16 amino acids long. CDR3 DNA: TGTGCCAGCAGGCATTATACAGGGTTTGGCACAGATACGCAGTATTTT. Protein sequence: CASRHYTGFGTDTQYF.

This rearrangement joins TRBV6-6 to TRBJ2-2; TRBD1 matches 11 bases. V was pared by 4 bases and J by 5 bases, with 3 bases of the junction left unmatched. Germline V gene lookup returns CDR1 MNHNY and CDR2 SVGAGI (reference sequence). The CDR3 consists of 15 residues. CDR3 region: CASSSDRGRTGELFF. The CDR3 nucleotides are TGTGCCAGCAGTTCGGACAGGGGGCGGACCGGGGAGCTGTTTTTT.

The chain combines TRBV7-2 with TRBJ2-7; 7 bases align to TRBD1. Looked up from germline, CDR1 is SGHTA and CDR2 is FQGNSA. The CDR3 is 15 amino acids. The trim removed 5 bases at V and 0 bases at J, leaving 7 bases unmatched. The CDR3 here is CASSPQGKLSYEQYF. As DNA, the CDR3 is TGTGCCAGCAGCCCACAGGGGAAGCTCTCCTACGAGCAGTACTTC.

CDR3 coding DNA: TGTGCCAGCAGTGAGGGACTAGCCACCGGGGAGCTGTTTTTT. As protein: CASSEGLATGELFF. This rearrangement joins TRBV6-4 to TRBJ2-2, with 9 positions matching TRBD2. Unmatched junction bases numbered 0, after V lost 3 bases and J lost 4 bases. CDR1 is MRHNA and CDR2 is SNTAGT in the germline V gene. The CDR3 spans 14 residues.

V gene TRBV5-1 combines with J gene TRBJ1-3, with D maybe TRBD1 (5 bases). The CDR3 contains 15 residues. Germline V CDR1 and CDR2: SGHRS, YFSETQ. V was shortened by 5 bases and J by 2 bases, with 14 bases between the two germline ends. The CDR3 spells CASSITGTTGNTIYF. CDR3 nucleotides: TGCGCCAGCAGTATCACGGGGACCACTGGAAACACCATATATTTT.

The V gene is TRBV5-1, the J gene TRBJ2-3, with 7 positions matching TRBD1. With V trimmed by 1 base and J by 4 bases, 6 bases remained unmatched. The CDR3 length is 15 residues. CDR1 and CDR2 from the germline V gene are SGHRS and YFSETQ. The CDR3 bases are TGCGCCAGCAGCTTGCAGGGGGATGATCCAGATACGCAGTATTTT. This encodes CASSLQGDDPDTQYF. Drawing the rest from reference TRBV5-1 and TRBJ2-3, the complete variable domain is KAGVTQTPRYLIKTRGQQVTLSCSPISGHRSVSWYQQTPGQGLQFLFEYFSETQRNKGNFPGRFSGRQFSNSRSEMNVSTLELGDSALYLCASSLQGDDPDTQYFGPGTRLTVL.

The rearrangement joins TRBV20-1 to TRBJ2-1; no definite D call. CDR1 is DFQATT, CDR2 SNEGSKA, per germline (reference sequence). The CDR3 runs to 10 residues. V lost 3 bases and J lost 7, with 4 bases in between. DNA for the CDR3: TGCAGTGCTAGGCATAATGAGCAGTTCTTC. Translation gives CSARHNEQFF.

This chain connects TRBV7-2 to TRBJ2-5, with 12 bases identical to TRBD1. V lost 5 bases and J lost 5; bases outside the gene matches: 9. This CDR3 is 16 amino acids long. Germline assignment: CDR1 SGHTA and CDR2 FQGNSA. CDR3 protein: CASSLRGTGGLETQYF. As DNA, the CDR3 is TGTGCCAGCAGCCTTCGGGGGACAGGGGGCTTGGAGACCCAGTACTTC.

V and J are TRBV28 and TRBJ2-2; D uncertain. This CDR3 contains 14 residues. V was trimmed by 7 bases and J by 0 bases, leaving 9 bases between them. The V gene's germline CDR1 is MDHEN and CDR2 SYDVKM. For the CDR3, the DNA is TGTGCCAGCATAGTTGGACCGAACACCGGGGAGCTGTTTTTT. The encoded protein is CASIVGPNTGELFF.

This clone came up a few times. The chain is built from TRBV4-3 and TRBJ2-7, with 8 bases aligning to TRBD1. The CDR3 consists of 16 residues. Germline V lookup: CDR1 LGHNA, CDR2 YSLEER. The junction had 9 bases not matched to a gene; V was cut back by 3 bases and J by 2 bases. DNA of the CDR3: TGCGCCAGCAGCCACGGATCCGGGACAGGAGCCTACGAGCAGTACTTC. It translates to CASSHGSGTGAYEQYF.

The chain carries TRBV9 and TRBJ2-7, with D perhaps TRBD1 (6 bases). V was clipped by 4 bases and J by 1 base, with 12 bases between them. The CDR3 consists of 14 residues. Germline assignment: CDR1 SGDLS and CDR2 YYNGEE. The DNA of the CDR3 is TGTGCCAGCAGCACCGGGACAACATCCTACGAGCAGTACTTC. Translated: CASSTGTTSYEQYF. Full variable domain (rest looked up from reference TRBV9 and TRBJ2-7): DSGVTQTPKHLITATGQRVTLRCSPRSGDLSVYWYQQSLDQGLQFLIQYYNGEERAKGNILERFSAQQFPDLHSELNLSSLELGDSALYFCASSTGTTSYEQYFGPGTRLTVT.

The chain uses TRBV27 and TRBJ1-1; D gene unclear. The CDR3 is 13 amino acids. The germline V gene has CDR1 MNHEY and CDR2 SMNVEV (reference sequence). V shed 2 bases and J shed 4 bases, with 8 bases lying between them. The CDR3 reads CASSLRVSTEAFF. In nucleotides, the CDR3 is TGTGCCAGCAGTTTAAGGGTGTCCACTGAAGCTTTCTTT.

The chain combines TRBV5-4 with TRBJ1-1; tentatively, D is TRBD1 (6 bases). Germline V gives CDR1 SGHNT, CDR2 YYREEE (reference sequence). Trimming took off 1 base at V and 1 base at J, with 14 bases between the two ends. This CDR3 spans 16 amino acids. The CDR3 here is CASSLRGGPANTEAFF. For the CDR3, the DNA is TGTGCCAGCAGCTTGCGCGGGGGCCCGGCGAACACTGAAGCTTTCTTT. The variable domain in full, with the rest retrieved from reference TRBV5-4 and TRBJ1-1, is ETGVTQSPTHLIKTRGQQVTLRCSSQSGHNTVSWYQQALGQGPQFIFQYYREEENGRGNFPPRFSGLQFPNYSSELNVNALELDDSALYLCASSLRGGPANTEAFFGQGTRLTVV.

V usage is TRBV18 and J usage is TRBJ2-2; the match to TRBD2 covers 8 bases. Germline V lookup: CDR1 KGHSH, CDR2 LQKENI. J gave up 3 bases and V 3 bases, and 6 bases lay outside the gene matches. The CDR3 totals 16 residues. The CDR3, as DNA: TGTGCCAGCTCACCTCCCGGGACTAGGGACACCGGGGAGCTGTTTTTT. The encoded protein is CASSPPGTRDTGELFF.

There are a few counts of this clone. The chain has TRBV27 and TRBJ1-4, with TRBD1 matching over 7 bases. Germline V CDR1 and CDR2: MNHEY, SMNVEV (reference sequence). V lost 4 bases to trimming and J lost 4 bases; unmatched junction nucleotides: 3. The CDR3 has 14 residues. The CDR3 DNA follows: TGTGCCAGCAGTTCGGGACAGCGTAATGAAAAACTGTTTTTT. Its protein is CASSSGQRNEKLFF.